This TCR beta chain derives from a study of cytomegalovirus exposure and HLA in healthy donors (TCRdb year 2017). With regard to the full study: In an earlier analysis of some 610 of the donors, about 260 Gb of sequence data and some 100 million unique TCR beta sequences from 150 million to 200 million T cells were reported. To decide whether each TCR beta V gene segment behaved as functional or pseudogenic, an earlier analysis of some 580 of the donors relied on high-throughput TCR beta sequencing. Approximately 330 gigabases of sequencing data and around 80 million unique TCR sequences made up an early release that covered roughly 670 HLA-typed donors. All discovery cohort repertoires had been generated using a single sequencing platform. Besides the first cohort of approximately 670 subjects, a separate validation cohort made up of 120 or so different subjects was used. The number of donors typed differed by locus, with 629-630 for A, B, C, DRB1 and DQB1, around 520 for DQA1, 600 to 610 for DPA1, and approximately 470 for DPB1. Donor age, sex, ethnicity and CMV serostatus were compiled alongside the repertoire data. The study aimed to test whether signatures of past pathogen exposure could be identified by cataloging public T cell receptors. The later analysis used no new phenotypic data to find candidate immune exposures, relying instead on TCR beta sequences and their occurrence across donors. A later analysis re-analyzed previously published TCR beta repertoires from roughly 600 donors and added high-resolution HLA genotyping to study TCR occurrence patterns. Across under 500 genotyped donors of the cohort, an average of about 240,000 unique TCR beta nucleotide sequences per donor were sequenced, and approximately 19% of those sequences were non-productive. A later genetic analysis used genome-wide SNP genotypes for about three fifths of the 666 donors, treating that subset as a discovery cohort. Class I and class II HLA loci were covered by the typing at four-digit resolution. The study combined high-throughput TCR immunosequencing, statistical association of individual TCRs with disease status, and machine learning to predict cytomegalovirus infection status. The study used immunosequencing to profile the T cell repertoires of about 670 subjects and linked those repertoires to cytomegalovirus serostatus. Among the roughly 400 genotyped donors, around 81% belonged to the genetic ancestry cluster associated with self-reported Caucasian donors. Roughly five DR-DQ haplotypes were treated as single units for association and clustering because of strong linkage in the cohort. Results the study describes overall, beyond this receptor: Because HLA typing was unavailable for some donors at each locus, only the typed subset was used in association tests. An association between a missense DCLRE1C variant and V-gene and J-gene trimming of TCR beta chains was found in a later genetic analysis and replicated in an independent cohort. Most TCR sequences were observed very rarely across donors, whereas some public TCRs were present in many individuals. This cohort had only TCR beta chains sequenced, and the lack of alpha or paired-chain data limited which features could be detected. According to the authors, the approach could potentially be generalized to other disease states and immunological phenotypes. The earlier analysis of 587 of the donors excluded about 16 rarely observed V segments, including chromosome 9 orphons, because counts were too low. A further reported finding was that TCR beta sequences accurately predicted the HLA-A and HLA-B alleles for most subjects in the first cohort. The classifier was reported to diagnose cytomegalovirus status with high specificity and sensitivity in both the original and validation cohorts. Compared with equally common non-associated chains, HLA-associated TCR beta chains in a later analysis were more clonally expanded and had lower generation probabilities. In a later analysis, the rate of TCR association differed among HLA loci, with DRB1 alleles having the most associated TCRs and HLA-C alleles having the fewest. In vitro tests confirmed that a few of the cytomegalovirus-associated TCR beta chains recognize cytomegalovirus antigens. Roughly uniform sequencing depth across donors was assumed in presence/absence analyses, although this assumption may not hold. According to a later genetic analysis, donors in an Asian-associated ancestry cluster had fewer N-insertions in productive TCRs than the approximately 700-donor mean. The 87-base-pair reads could not distinguish some IMGT-functional V segments, including TRBV6-2 and TRBV6-3, so those segments were excluded. A later analysis associated about 17,000 TCR beta sequences with specific HLA alleles at a false discovery rate of 0.05. Linkage disequilibrium might explain the correlated functional status among segregating V segments, but an unknown experimental factor could not be excluded. For the cohort, immune exposure information was limited to CMV serostatus. A cluster of highly shared sequence variants was judged likely to represent a technical artifact of the sequencing pipeline. Most CMV-associated TCR beta chains appeared to be HLA-restricted in a later analysis, and the HLA associations seemed to be driven largely by CMV exposure. A later analysis reported that several top co-occurrence clusters appeared linked to parvovirus B19, influenza, CMV and Epstein-Barr virus. In an earlier analysis of about 600 of the donors, most TCR beta V segments appeared in productive rearrangements about 87% or about 30% of the time, broadly matching IMGT annotations. When HLA alleles, especially DR and DQ, strongly co-occurred, attributing TCR associations to individual alleles was difficult. A total of 164 TCR beta chains were listed by the study as associated with cytomegalovirus.

Regarding this clone: There is no known antigen for this receptor. No base qualities exist here, and no much larger clone lies one base off it.

Library method: the immunoSEQ multiplex PCR assay. The multiplex PCR relied on a mix of 60 forward primers for TCR Vbeta segments and 13 reverse primers for TCR Jbeta segments. A multiplex PCR assay on genomic DNA amplified the CDR3 region of rearranged TCR beta genes. Amplified TCR beta libraries were sequenced as 87-base-pair reads on the Illumina HiSeq System. The original pipeline was this. A later analysis counted about 80 million unique TCR beta chains across the 666 repertoires, and roughly 10 million of these chains were shared by at least two donors. Raw reads were error-corrected and collapsed into unique sequences by a nearest-neighbor algorithm in which closely related sequences were merged to remove PCR and sequencing errors. V, D and J gene segments were assigned by aligning CDR3 sequences to IMGT reference sequences. Each retained sequence needed at least a six-nucleotide match to both a V gene segment and a J gene segment. Rearrangements were called productive when the CDR3 lacked stop codons and stayed in frame with V and J; all others were non-productive. CDR3 was defined by IMGT convention, running from the second conserved V-encoded cysteine to the conserved J-encoded phenylalanine. In an earlier analysis of approximately 500 of the donors, sequences lacking an unambiguous match to a single V gene segment were excluded. In an earlier analysis of around 590 of the donors, a V segment was called functional when productive rearrangements were above 56.7%, and segregating when the standard deviation between donors exceeded 5%. A statistical classification framework was built for diagnosing cytomegalovirus status from the catalog of TCR beta chain sequences. In a later analysis, TCR nucleotide sequences were compared against IMGT/GENE-DB human TR gene sequences so that V and J genes could be assigned. In a later analysis, CDR3 sequences and most-parsimonious VDJ recombination scenarios were assigned using the TCRdist pipeline. In a later analysis, each TCR beta chain was defined by its CDR3 amino acid sequence together with its V-gene family, and reads without a unique V-gene family were excluded. In a later analysis, around 650 highly shared, low-generation-probability nucleotide sequences were removed to address suspected cross-contamination and a sequencing artifact. In a later analysis, a clonal expansion index was calculated for each public chain from normalized within-repertoire ranks of inferred template counts. Generation probabilities in a later analysis came from a VDJ recombination model fitted to out-of-frame rearrangements, and those results were checked against IGoR. In a later analysis, TCR-TCR, TCR-HLA and TCR-CMV co-occurrence was scored with hypergeometric tests, and a repertoire-size bias correction was applied to TCR pairs. False discovery rates were estimated in a later analysis by permuting HLA or CMV assignments 20 times. In a later analysis, co-occurring TCRs were grouped using DBSCAN, and TCRdist sequence similarity was added for clustering within HLA-allele-positive subsets. Repertoires with fewer than 30,000 or more than 120,000 public chains, plus five repertoires with anomalous nucleotide sharing, were excluded from co-occurrence clustering. This is the immuneACCESS table as TCRdb keeps it, with only in-frame sequences that have V and J called. A part of the clones is gone; compared with another copy, unresolved V genes explain less than half, and the rest is unexplained. V, J and clone size are those of that table, while D and trimming were read from the DNA. The sample records more than 85,000 clones, 80% to 85% of which are singletons. Jointly, the top ten make up 6.9% of the sample.

In total, roughly 710 healthy bone marrow donors made up the cohort. At the time of sampling, all cohort members were nominally healthy, though unrecorded immune exposures were likely present. The donor tested CMV seropositive, placing the donor among the 289 seropositive members of the cohort. Each donor provided a peripheral blood sample, and peripheral blood mononuclear cells were used for TCR beta sequencing. Genomic DNA extraction from the blood cell samples was performed with the Qiagen DNeasy Blood Extraction Kit. V lost 1 base and J lost 9 bases, and the count of bases not matched to a germline gene is 6. The CDR3 numbers 16 residues from cysteine through phenylalanine. The entry retains the CDR3 DNA only, 48 bases that are in frame from base 1. Sequences MNHNY (CDR1) and SVGAGI (CDR2) are obtained from the germline V gene (reference sequence).

This sequence uses TRBV6-6 and TRBJ1-6; 10 central bases correspond to TRBD1. What was sequenced was PBMCs. This TCR derives from a man aged 30 to 45 in good health and CMV-seropositive. The DNA sequence follows: TGTGCCAGCAGTTACTTTGGGACAGGGGAGTTTTCACCCCTCCACTTT. Translated, it gives CASSYFGTGEFSPLHF.